This T cell receptor (beta chain) comes out of a study of CD8 T cells in Susac syndrome. This clonotype has just a few counts. After extraction with the RNeasy kit, about 0.45 to 1 ug of the RNA was reverse transcribed using random hexamers. In TCRdb, the immunoSEQ multiplex PCR reads were re-called with MiXCR into one record per CDR3 protein. In the table there are more than 120,000 distinct CDR3 sequences, approximately 95% of which are singletons. Negative isolation yielded CD8+ and CD4+ T cells; FACS enriched TEMRA cells. The ends were cut back, 3 bases at V and 7 bases at J, with 7 bases in the middle. This CDR3 has 11 amino acids.

The TCR comes from a human donor in good health. The chain has TRBV12-3 or TRBV12-4 and TRBJ2-7, with D hard to call. Sequenced material: CD4+ T cells from PBMCs. CDR3 sequence: CASSFGREQYF. The CDR3 DNA reads TGTGCCAGCAGTTTCGGGCGGGAGCAGTACTTC.